The 14 T cell receptor beta chains below were found in one sample sequenced in a study of identifying expanded T cells in peripheral blood. TCRdb keeps only in-frame clones here, not all; method: immunoSEQ multiplex PCR. There are some 95,000 clones in the sample; 86% occur only once, and 4.5% to 7% lies in the top ten. Specimen: blood. These receptors were obtained from a person between 18 and 69 years old in good health.

DNA of the CDR3: TGCGCCAGCAGCCAAGAGAGAGGGCTCGTCCCCAACACTTTGACTGAAGCTTTCTTT. Protein: CASSQERGLVPNTLTEAFF. The V call is TRBV4-1, the J call TRBJ1-1, with D uncertain. The V gene's germline CDR1 is MGHRA and CDR2 YSYEKL. The CDR3 runs 19 residues. Deletions cut 0 bases from V and 5 bases from J, with 25 bases between.

In its sample, this clone was seen once. The chain carries TRBV18 and TRBJ2-4; D may be TRBD2 (6 bases). The CDR3 loop spans 15 amino acids. Germline CDR1 KGHSH, CDR2 LQKENI. The V end lost 3 bases, the J end lost 5 bases, and 14 bases lay between the germline ends. CDR3 amino acids: CASSPRSGLENIQYF. CDR3 sequence (DNA): TGTGCCAGCTCACCTAGAAGCGGGTTGGAAAACATTCAGTACTTC.

The sample holds a few counts of this clone. The chain combines TRBV19 with TRBJ1-2, with D possibly being TRBD1 (6 bases). This CDR3 comprises 17 residues. Germline V CDR1 and CDR2: LNHDA, SQIVND (reference sequence). V dropped 2 bases and J dropped 0 bases, with 16 bases sitting between them. Here the CDR3 reads CASSISRLGGANYGYTF. CDR3 DNA: TGTGCCAGTAGTATAAGCCGATTAGGGGGGGCTAACTATGGCTACACCTTC.

V gene TRBV27 combines with J gene TRBJ1-3; D remains ambiguous. Trimming took off 3 bases at V and 1 base at J, with 7 bases between the two ends. Germline CDR1 and CDR2: MNHEY and SMNVEV (reference sequence). There are 14 residues in the CDR3. CDR3 in amino acids: CASSFLGSGNTIYF. CDR3 sequence (DNA): TGTGCCAGCAGTTTCTTAGGATCTGGAAACACCATATATTTT.

The genes are TRBV29-1 and TRBJ1-1; tentative D call: TRBD1 (6 bases). Between the trimmed V and J ends, which lost 0 bases and 7 bases, there was a span of 12 bases. This CDR3 has 13 amino acids. Germline values: CDR1 SQVTM, CDR2 ANQGSEA. Written as DNA, the CDR3 is TGCAGCGTTGAAGATTATAGAGGGGGTGAAGCTTTCTTT. It translates to CSVEDYRGGEAFF. Together with reference TRBV29-1 and TRBJ1-1, the CDR3 gives the full variable domain: SAVISQKPSRDICQRGTSLTIQCQVDSQVTMMFWYRQQPGQSLTLIATANQGSEATYESGFVIDKFPISRPNLTFSTLTVSNMSPEDSSIYLCSVEDYRGGEAFFGQGTRLTVV.

This rearrangement joins TRBV9 to TRBJ1-2; D is possibly TRBD1 (6 bases). CDR1 and CDR2 (germline): SGDLS, YYNGEE. V was cut by 0 bases and J by 11 bases, with 14 bases left in between. This CDR3 spans 13 amino acids. This CDR3 reads CASSVGQGSTYTF. DNA for the CDR3: TGTGCCAGCAGCGTAGGGCAGGGGTCGACTTACACCTTC.

The chain carries TRBV18 and TRBJ2-5; D unclear. CDR1 and CDR2 from the germline V gene are KGHSH and LQKENI. Trimming cost V 2 bases and J 2 bases, with 6 bases left between them. This CDR3 is 13 amino acids long. CDR3 sequence reads: CASSPSLQETQYF. CDR3 DNA sequence: TGTGCCAGCTCACCATCCCTACAAGAGACCCAGTACTTC.

This clone has only one observation. The chain uses TRBV13 and TRBJ1-2; TRBD1 aligns across 8 bases. CDR3 size: 16 residues. With 4 bases clipped from V and 3 bases from J, the junction kept 10 bases outside the gene matches. Germline V CDR1 and CDR2: PRHDT, FYEKMQ (reference sequence). The CDR3 reads CASSSMDREDDYGYTF. The DNA for the CDR3 is TGTGCCAGCAGCTCGATGGACAGGGAGGACGACTATGGCTACACCTTC.

This clone was recorded once. The chain joins TRBV7-9 to TRBJ1-1; 8 positions agree with TRBD1. Germline CDR1 is SEHNR and CDR2 is FQNEAQ (reference sequence). Trimming removed 7 bases from V and 4 bases from J; junction bases left unmatched: 8. This CDR3 spans 14 amino acids. CDR3 protein: CASILTGGITEAFF. CDR3 DNA: TGTGCCAGCATTCTAACAGGGGGTATCACTGAAGCTTTCTTT.

The chain couples TRBV7-8 to TRBJ1-1, with no clear D. V was cut by 3 bases and J by 3 bases, with 5 bases left in between. Germline V gene data show CDR1 as SGHVS and CDR2 as FQNEAQ. The CDR3 is made up of 12 amino acids. CDR3 amino acids: CASSFQDTEAFF. CDR3 in DNA: TGTGCCAGCAGCTTCCAGGACACTGAAGCTTTCTTT. The complete variable domain, with remaining parts taken from reference TRBV7-8 and TRBJ1-1, reads GAGVSQSPRYKVAKRGQDVALRCDPISGHVSLFWYQQALGQGPEFLTYFQNEAQLDKSGLPSDRFFAERPEGSVSTLKIQRTQQEDSAVYLCASSFQDTEAFFGQGTRLTVV.

J is TRBJ1-2 and V is TRBV2; weak D call: TRBD1 (5 bases). V was clipped by 7 bases and J by 5 bases, with 17 bases between them. The germline gives CDR1 SNHLY, CDR2 FYNNEI. The CDR3 runs to 14 residues. This CDR3 reads CASIRARGRYGYTF. CDR3 DNA: TGTGCCAGCATCAGAGCAAGGGGCCGGTATGGCTACACCTTC.

A few counts support this clone. The V call is TRBV2, the J call TRBJ1-5, with D unclear. V was trimmed by 4 bases and J by 0 bases, leaving 7 bases between them. CDR1 is SNHLY and CDR2 is FYNNEI in the germline V gene. CDR3 size: 14 residues. Written as DNA, the CDR3 is TGTGCCAGCAGTGCCGAGTATAGCAATCAGCCCCAGCATTTT. Translated, it gives CASSAEYSNQPQHF.

The gene calls are TRBV10-2 and TRBJ2-5; the D is unclear. Germline values: CDR1 WSHSY, CDR2 SAAADI. This CDR3 has 13 amino acids. With 7 bases removed from V and 5 bases from J, the gap between germline ends came to 14 bases. CDR3 sequence (DNA): TGCGCCAGCACCGGATCTAAGTTGGAGACCCAGTACTTC. Encoded protein: CASTGSKLETQYF.

The genes are TRBV7-2 and TRBJ2-7; 10 bases match TRBD1. Unmatched junction bases numbered 9, after V lost 5 bases and J lost 5 bases. Looked up from germline, CDR1 is SGHTA and CDR2 is FQGNSA. The CDR3 runs to 15 residues. CDR3 sequence: CASSPAFGTGDEQYF. The CDR3 nucleotides read TGTGCCAGCAGCCCTGCATTCGGGACAGGGGACGAGCAGTACTTC. Full variable domain (outside the CDR3, taken from reference TRBV7-2 and TRBJ2-7): GAGVSQSPSNKVTEKGKDVELRCDPISGHTALYWYRQSLGQGLEFLIYFQGNSAPDKSGLPSDRFSAERTGGSVSTLTIQRTQQEDSAVYLCASSPAFGTGDEQYFGPGTRLTVT.